These 8 T cell receptor beta chains share one sample of origin, sequenced in a study of regulatory T cells in long-lasting Graves disease. Stated time point: persistent/refractory GD, antithyroid drugs over 5 years with positive TRAb. Extracted PBMC RNA gave rise to the TCR library. Investigators prepared the TCR beta libraries by applying iRepertoire HTBI primers and Arm-PCR of CDR3 regions. TCRdb itself ran the multiplex PCR reads through MiXCR, one entry per CDR3 protein. This table holds about 660,000 distinct CDR3 sequences, around 32% found once. The source material was peripheral blood mononuclear cells (PBMCs), sampled when the disease was refractory, from a patient treated with antithyroid drugs. Source of these receptors: a female donor with Graves disease.

This chain joins TRBV11-2 and TRBJ2-3; D is unresolved. The CDR3 is 11 residues long. CDR1 is SGHAT, CDR2 FQNNGV, per germline. Trimming took 5 bases from V and 5 from J, leaving 5 bases between them. The CDR3 spells CASSPGDTQYF. The DNA of the CDR3 is TGTGCCAGCAGCCCCGGAGATACGCAGTATTTT.

The V gene is TRBV11-2, the J gene TRBJ2-5; TRBD2 matches 7 bases. The ends lost 2 bases at V and 10 bases at J; junction bases unmatched: 19. Germline loops: CDR1 SGHAT, CDR2 FQNNGV. This CDR3 has 17 amino acids. The CDR3 reads CASSLRLAEAARSGQYF. The CDR3, as DNA: TGTGCCAGCAGCTTAAGGCTAGCGGAGGCCGCCAGAAGTGGCCAGTACTTC.

A note on this clonotype: Without the conserved terminal phenylalanine or tryptophan, this CDR3 likely stems from a read error. V and J are TRBV6-1 and TRBJ1-2; maybe TRBD1 (5 bases). The CDR3 runs to 13 residues. V was cut by 8 bases and J by 3 bases, with 13 bases left in between. CDR1 and CDR2 from the germline V gene are MNHNS and SASEGT. DNA for the CDR3: TGTGCCAGCTCCCCGGCAGGGTACTATGGCTACACCCTC. This sequence encodes CASSPAGYYGYTL.

The chain carries TRBV7-9 and TRBJ2-3; D call uncertain. The CDR3 runs 14 residues. V was shortened by 4 bases and J by 6 bases, with 14 bases between the two germline ends. Germline CDR1 reads SEHNR; CDR2 reads FQNEAQ (reference sequence). CDR3 DNA sequence: TGTGCCAGCAGCTCCCCCATCGCGCGGGATACGCAGTATTTT. Translation gives CASSSPIARDTQYF.

This clonotype was detected only a few times. This sequence joins TRBV27 and TRBJ2-2, with a tentative D call TRBD1 (6 bases). V was clipped by 6 bases and J by 6 bases, with 17 bases between them. The CDR3 sequence is 15 residues long. Looked up from germline, CDR1 is MNHEY and CDR2 is SMNVEV (reference sequence). For the CDR3, the DNA is TGTGCCAGCAGCCGTGACAGGTCCGGCGCCGGGGAGCTGTTTTTT. Protein: CASSRDRSGAGELFF.

In its sample, this clonotype was seen a few times. One junction end disagrees with the germline gene, perhaps due to a read error. The chain carries TRBV12-3 or TRBV12-4 and TRBJ1-4, with D possibly matching TRBD1 (6 bases). The CDR3 extends over 11 amino acids. CDR3: CASSLGTGQVF. CDR3 in DNA: TGTGCCAGCAGTTTAGGGACGGGACAAGTTTTT.

For the CDR3, the DNA is TGTGCCAGCAGCCCCAGGACTAGCCCACAGGAGACCCAGTACTTC. Translation: CASSPRTSPQETQYF. This chain links TRBV7-3 with TRBJ2-5; 8 bases line up with TRBD2. The J segment lost 5 bases and the V segment lost 5 bases, leaving 10 bases of the junction unmatched. Germline V gene data show CDR1 as SGHTA and CDR2 as FQGTGA. The CDR3 covers 15 residues.

The chain uses TRBV29-1 and TRBJ2-7, with 13 bases fitting TRBD2. Germline values: CDR1 SQVTM, CDR2 ANQGSEA. V dropped 7 bases and J dropped 4; count of bases not matched to a gene: 10. This CDR3 is built from 15 residues. The DNA of the CDR3 is TGCAGCGCGAAGAAGACTAGCGGGAGGTCTTACGAGCAGTACTTC. Residues: CSAKKTSGRSYEQYF.